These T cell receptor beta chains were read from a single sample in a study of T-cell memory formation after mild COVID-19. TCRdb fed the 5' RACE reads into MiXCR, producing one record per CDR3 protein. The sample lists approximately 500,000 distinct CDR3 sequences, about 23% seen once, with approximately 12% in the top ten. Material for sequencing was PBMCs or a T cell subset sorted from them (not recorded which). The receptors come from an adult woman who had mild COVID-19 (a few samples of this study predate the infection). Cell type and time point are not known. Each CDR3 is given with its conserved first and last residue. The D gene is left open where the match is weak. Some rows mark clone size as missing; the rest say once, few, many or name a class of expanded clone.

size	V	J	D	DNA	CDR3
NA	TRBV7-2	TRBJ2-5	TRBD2	TGTGCCAGCAGCTCACTAGCGGGAGCCCGGTACCAAGAGACCCAGTACTTC	CASSSLAGARYQETQYF
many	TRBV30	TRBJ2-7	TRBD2	TGTGCCTGGAGTGGATCCTCCCGTAGCGGGAGCGGCTCCTACGAGCAGTACTTC	CAWSGSSRSGSGSYEQYF
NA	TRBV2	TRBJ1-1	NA	TGTGCCAGCAAATACGAGATACAGACTGAAGCTTTCTTT	CASKYEIQTEAFF
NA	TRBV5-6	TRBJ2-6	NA	TGTGCCAGCAGCTTGAGGGTTTACACCGCTGGGGCCAACGTCCTGACTTTC	CASSLRVYTAGANVLTF
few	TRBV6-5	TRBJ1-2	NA	TGTGCCAGCAGTTACAAGAGGGCAGCTAAGTATGGCTACACCTTC	CASSYKRAAKYGYTF
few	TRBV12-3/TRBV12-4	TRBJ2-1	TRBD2	TGTGCCAGCAGCTCTTCGGGACTAGCGGGGCACAATGAGCAGTTCTTC	CASSSSGLAGHNEQFF
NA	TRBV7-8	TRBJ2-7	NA	TGTGCCAGCAGCCTTCGTTTCCGGGAGCCGTACTTC	CASSLRFREPYF
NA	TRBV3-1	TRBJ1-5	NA	TGTGCCAGCAGCCAAGACAGGGGAGAGCCCCAGCATTTT	CASSQDRGEPQHF
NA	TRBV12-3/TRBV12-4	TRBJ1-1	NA	TGTGCCAGCAGGTCCGGGACTGAAGCTTTCTTT	CASRSGTEAFF
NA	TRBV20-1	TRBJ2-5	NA	TGCAGTGCTAGGGGGTTGGCCCTACCCCAAGAGACCCAGTACTTC	CSARGLALPQETQYF
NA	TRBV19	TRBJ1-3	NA	TGTGCCAGTAGCGATGGGGGTGCCGGAAACACCATATATTTT	CASSDGGAGNTIYF
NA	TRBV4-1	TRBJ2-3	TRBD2	TGCGACAGCAGCCAAGACTTGGGACTAGGAGCAGATACGCAGTATTTT	CDSSQDLGLGADTQYF
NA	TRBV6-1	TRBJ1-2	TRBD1	TGTGCCAGCACTTGGGACAGTTATGGCTACACCTTC	CASTWDSYGYTF
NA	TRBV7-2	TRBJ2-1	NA	TGTGCCAGCAGCTTAACGATAGACTTATGGTACAATGAGCAGTTCTTC	CASSLTIDLWYNEQFF
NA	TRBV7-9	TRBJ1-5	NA	TGTGCCAGCAGCTCAGTCCTGGGCCCGGGGGCCAGCAATCAGCCCCAGCATTTT	CASSSVLGPGASNQPQHF
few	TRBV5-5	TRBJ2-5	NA	TGTGCCAGCAGCTTGTCTTATTTACGTAGTGAGACCCAGTACTTC	CASSLSYLRSETQYF
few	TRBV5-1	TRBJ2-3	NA	TGCGCCAGCAGCTTGGGTGGGACGCTGCACGGTACGCAGTATTTT	CASSLGGTLHGTQYF